This is a list of T cell receptor beta chains from one sample in a study of chemoradiotherapy in HPV16-positive cancers. Clones were sequenced by immunoSEQ multiplex PCR, and TCRdb holds only the in-frame ones, with some missing. In the table there are around 29,000 clones, 85% to 95% of which are singletons. The source was blood, collected from a patient who underwent chemoradiotherapy. The receptor source for this set is a human donor with HPV-associated anogenital cancer. CDR3s include the opening cysteine and the closing phenylalanine or tryptophan. Fields, in order: CDR3 DNA, CDR3 protein, V gene, CDR3 length, J gene, clone size, D gene. The D gene is left open where the match is weak. Clone size is not always given. Where it is, it says once, few, many or a class for expanded clones.

CDR3nt: TGTGCCAGCAGCGGCAGGGGGCTTGGGGCCAACGTCCTGACTTTC
CDR3aa: CASSGRGLGANVLTF
v_gene: TRBV2
len: 15
j_gene: TRBJ2-6
abundance: NA
d_gene: TRBD1

CDR3nt: TGTGCCAGCAGCCCCACCGATAGCGGGAGCAACATTCAGTACTTC
CDR3aa: CASSPTDSGSNIQYF
v_gene: TRBV9
len: 15
j_gene: TRBJ2-4
abundance: NA
d_gene: TRBD2

CDR3nt: TGTGCCAGCAGCCCCGGGACATCCTACAATGAGCAGTTCTTC
CDR3aa: CASSPGTSYNEQFF
v_gene: TRBV13
len: 14
j_gene: TRBJ2-1
abundance: NA
d_gene: NA

CDR3nt: TGTGCCAGCAGCCCGACCGGGACACTCTCCGGACATGGGGGCTACACCTTC
CDR3aa: CASSPTGTLSGHGGYTF
v_gene: TRBV9
len: 17
j_gene: TRBJ1-2
abundance: once
d_gene: NA

CDR3nt: TGCGCCAGCAGCCCCTCACTCGGCAGGAACCCCTATGGCTACACCTTC
CDR3aa: CASSPSLGRNPYGYTF
v_gene: TRBV4-1
len: 16
j_gene: TRBJ1-2
abundance: NA
d_gene: NA

CDR3nt: TGCAGCGTTGAGGGCAGGGACTCCTACGAGCAGTACTTC
CDR3aa: CSVEGRDSYEQYF
v_gene: TRBV29-1
len: 13
j_gene: TRBJ2-7
abundance: NA
d_gene: NA

CDR3nt: TGTGCCAGCAGCTTAGATGTGCTAGCGGTCTACAATGAGCAGTTCTTC
CDR3aa: CASSLDVLAVYNEQFF
v_gene: TRBV7-6
len: 16
j_gene: TRBJ2-1
abundance: NA
d_gene: TRBD2

CDR3nt: TGTGCCAGCAGCAGGTACACGACCACAGATACGCAGTATTTT
CDR3aa: CASSRYTTTDTQYF
v_gene: TRBV5-6
len: 14
j_gene: TRBJ2-3
abundance: NA
d_gene: NA

CDR3nt: TGTGCCAGCAGGCCAGGACTGAACTATGGCTACACCTTC
CDR3aa: CASRPGLNYGYTF
v_gene: TRBV7-9
len: 13
j_gene: TRBJ1-2
abundance: NA
d_gene: NA

CDR3nt: TGTGCCAGCTCGCGCCTTCAGGACAGGGCGCGGGGGGAGCAGTACTTC
CDR3aa: CASSRLQDRARGEQYF
v_gene: TRBV18
len: 16
j_gene: TRBJ2-7
abundance: NA
d_gene: NA

CDR3nt: TGTGCCACCAGCAGAGATAGAGCGGGAGGGTTCAATGAGCAGTTCTTC
CDR3aa: CATSRDRAGGFNEQFF
v_gene: TRBV15
len: 16
j_gene: TRBJ2-1
abundance: NA
d_gene: TRBD2

CDR3nt: TGCAGCGTTGGAAGGGTTATTCCCAAGGAGACCCAGTACTTC
CDR3aa: CSVGRVIPKETQYF
v_gene: TRBV29-1
len: 14
j_gene: TRBJ2-5
abundance: once
d_gene: NA

CDR3nt: TGTGCCAGTAGTAAGGGCACAGATACGCAGTATTTT
CDR3aa: CASSKGTDTQYF
v_gene: TRBV19
len: 12
j_gene: TRBJ2-3
abundance: once
d_gene: NA